Reported below is one T cell receptor beta chain. Its antigen remains unidentified. Per-nucleotide qualities are absent, and no much larger clonotype sits a single base away. This specimen comes from a study of T cell responses to AZD1222 COVID-19 vaccine (dated by TCRdb to about 2021). Context from the whole study: A total of 240 or so trial participants underwent TCR sequencing, of whom under 220 had received two doses of AZD1222 and around 25 had received two doses of the MenACWY control vaccine. Enrollment into the trials was organized by age into subgroups of 18-55, 56-69 and 70-plus years, and those subgroups contained approximately 160, 26 and 62 TCR-sequenced participants, respectively. Beyond this particular receptor, the publication reports: Because no day 14 peak-response samples were available, the repertoires could be characterized only after the peak T cell response. In the small 56-69-year group, the increase in depth fell short of significance, most likely because of low power. Conclusions about previously exposed vaccinees are limited, since just a handful of AZD1222 recipients were seropositive for SARS-CoV-2 at baseline. Participants were mostly white British and included more females than males, and it was suggested by the authors that clonal diversity may have been underestimated. Reportedly, almost half of the unique spike-specific TCRs recognized epitopes lying outside the regions that are mutated in the B.1.351 and B.1.1.7 variants. The whole spike protein was spanned by vaccine-associated CD4 TCRs, and dominant responses were seen in regions 160-218 and 743-854. A significant rise in spike-specific TCR breadth and depth was observed after two AZD1222 doses relative to day 0 and relative to MenACWY recipients.

The CDR3 regions of human TCRbeta chains were analyzed by immunosequencing. Under the source paper's analysis protocol: Repertoire TCRs were matched against a reference library of SARS-CoV-2-specific TCRs generated with the MIRA antigen-specificity platform. Breadth was defined as the fraction of unique TCRs that were SARS-CoV-2-associated, and depth was defined as the fraction of total T cells that were SARS-CoV-2-associated. Each spike-specific TCR was assigned to its reactive spike region and to a CD4 or CD8 class using the MIRA data. Log10-transformed breadth and depth values were compared by one-way ANOVA with Sidak's multiple comparisons tests. TCRdb took over this immuneACCESS table, retaining in-frame rearrangements with V and J assigned. Such tables are incomplete; in checked studies, under half of the missing clones stem from an unresolved V gene, and the remainder is unexplained. D and trimming come from the DNA, and the V and J calls and clone size come from that table. The sample contains 120,000 to 150,000 clones, 82% of them found a single time. Jointly, the top ten make up around 4.1% of the sample.

The time point label for this specimen denotes: baseline before first vaccination. This sample's treatment or condition label indicates: meningococcal conjugate vaccine given as trial control. The vaccinee samples were drawn from two UK trials, COV001 and COV002, one of which was a single-blind randomized controlled phase 2/3 trial testing AZD1222 (ChAdOx1 nCoV-19) in healthy adults. Trial participant PBMC samples were collected at day 0 and day 28 after the second dose for TCRbeta chain sequencing. The clonotype comes from an adult in good health. Sequencing used peripheral blood, obtained on day 0 of MenACWY control vaccination.

The DNA sequence is given as TGTGCCGGCCGGGAGCTACGAAACACCATATATTTT. Its protein product is CAGRELRNTIYF. The receptor chain draws on TRBV2 and TRBJ1-3; no D gene call is confident. The CDR3 measures 12 amino acids from cysteine to phenylalanine. The CDR3 DNA has 36 bases and is translated from base 1. CDR1 SNHLY and CDR2 FYNNEI are derived from the germline V gene. Deletion took 11 bases off V and 5 bases off J, with a span of 13 bases between the germline ends.